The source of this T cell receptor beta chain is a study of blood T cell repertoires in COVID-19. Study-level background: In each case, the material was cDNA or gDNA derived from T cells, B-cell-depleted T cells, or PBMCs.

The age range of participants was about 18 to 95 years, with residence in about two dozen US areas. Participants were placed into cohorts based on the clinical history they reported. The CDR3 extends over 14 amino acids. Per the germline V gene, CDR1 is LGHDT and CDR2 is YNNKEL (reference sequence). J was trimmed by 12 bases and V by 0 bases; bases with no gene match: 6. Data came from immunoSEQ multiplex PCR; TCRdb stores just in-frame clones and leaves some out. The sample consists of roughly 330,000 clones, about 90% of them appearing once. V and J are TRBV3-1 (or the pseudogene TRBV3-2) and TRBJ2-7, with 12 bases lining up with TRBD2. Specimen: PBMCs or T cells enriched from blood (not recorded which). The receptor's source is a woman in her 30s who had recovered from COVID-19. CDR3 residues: CASSQDGTSGRLYF. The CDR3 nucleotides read TGTGCCAGCAGCCAAGACGGGACTAGCGGGCGACTGTACTTC.